This T cell receptor beta chain derives from a study of T cell responses to AZD1222 COVID-19 vaccine (dated by TCRdb to the early 2020s). For context, the study as a whole: AZD1222 recipients whose second dose came at about 4 weeks and those whose second dose came at about 12 weeks were combined into one group, since spike-specific TCR depth and breadth did not differ between the two schedules. TCR sequencing covered 230 or so trial participants: 207 given two doses of AZD1222 and 26 given two doses of MenACWY control vaccine. Trial participants were enrolled by age into 18-55, 56-69 and 70-plus year subgroups, with roughly 160, 29 and 62 TCR-sequenced participants respectively. Study-wide conclusions, independent of this receptor: In the small 56-69-year group, the increase in depth fell short of significance, most likely because of low power. Conclusions about previously exposed vaccinees are limited because only five or six AZD1222 recipients were SARS-CoV-2 seropositive at baseline. Epitopes outside the regions mutated in the B.1.351 and B.1.1.7 variants were reportedly recognized by nearly half of the unique spike-specific TCRs. After two AZD1222 doses, both the breadth and the depth of spike-specific TCRs were significantly higher than at day 0 and than in MenACWY recipients. Participants were mostly white British, with more females than males. The authors suggested clonal diversity may have been underestimated. Because no day 14 peak-response samples were available, repertoires were characterized only after the peak T cell response. Vaccine-associated CD4 TCRs spanned the whole spike protein, with dominant responses in regions 160-218 and 743-854.

Points on this clone: Its antigen specificity is not known. The record has no base qualities; no much larger clone is one base away.

The sample's time point, from its label and the paper: baseline before first vaccination. Vaccinee samples came from UK trials COV001 and COV002, including a single-blind randomized controlled phase 2/3 trial of AZD1222 (ChAdOx1 nCoV-19) in healthy adults. Trial participant PBMC samples were collected at day 0 and day 28 after the second dose for TCRbeta chain sequencing. The CDR3 regions of human TCRbeta chains were subjected to immunosequencing. The authors processed their data as follows. Repertoire TCRs were checked for matches against a reference library of SARS-CoV-2-specific TCRs that had been generated using the MIRA antigen-specificity platform. Breadth meant the fraction of unique TCRs that were SARS-CoV-2-associated, whereas depth meant the fraction of total T cells that were SARS-CoV-2-associated. Each spike-specific TCR was assigned to its reactive spike region and to a CD4 or CD8 class using the MIRA data. Log10-transformed breadth and depth values were compared by one-way ANOVA with Sidak's multiple comparisons tests. This immuneACCESS table, as held by TCRdb, lists in-frame sequences with V and J called but not all clones. Of the missing ones, under half trace to an unresolved V gene in checked studies; the others have no known cause. For V, J and clone size, that table is used; D and trimming come from the DNA. The sample includes around 100,000 clones, with approximately 91% observed a single time. More than 1.5% of the sample is held by the ten biggest clonotypes.

The origin of this receptor is an adult in good health. Source: peripheral blood, taken on day 0 of AZD1222 vaccination.

The CDR3 region: CASNPQGGGHQPQHF. In nucleotide form, the sequence is TGTGCCAGCAACCCTCAAGGAGGAGGGCATCAGCCCCAGCATTTT. Recombination connected TRBV2 to TRBJ1-5, with the D gene call left open. From its cysteine to its phenylalanine, the CDR3 spans 15 amino acids. The DNA shown is the 45-base CDR3, in frame from base 1. From the germline V gene, CDR1 is SNHLY and CDR2 is FYNNEI. A distance of 18 bases separates the germline ends of V and J, which lose 7 bases and 5 bases respectively.